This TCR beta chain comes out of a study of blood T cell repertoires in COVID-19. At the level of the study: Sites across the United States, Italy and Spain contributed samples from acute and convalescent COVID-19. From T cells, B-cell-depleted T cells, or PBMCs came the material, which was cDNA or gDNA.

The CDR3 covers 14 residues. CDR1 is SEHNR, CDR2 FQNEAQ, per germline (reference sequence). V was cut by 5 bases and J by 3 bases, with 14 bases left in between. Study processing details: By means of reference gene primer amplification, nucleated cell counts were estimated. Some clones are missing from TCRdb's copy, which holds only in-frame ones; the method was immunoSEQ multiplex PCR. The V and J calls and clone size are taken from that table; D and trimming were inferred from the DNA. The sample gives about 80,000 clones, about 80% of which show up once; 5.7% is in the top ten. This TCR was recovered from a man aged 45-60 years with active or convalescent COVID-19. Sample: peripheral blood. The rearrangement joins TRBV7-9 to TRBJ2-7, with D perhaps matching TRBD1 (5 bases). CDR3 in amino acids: CASSPPGKVYEQYF. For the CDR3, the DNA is TGTGCCAGCAGCCCGCCAGGGAAAGTCTACGAGCAGTACTTC.